Listed below are T cell receptor beta chains from one sample, sequenced in a study of T cell responses to AZD1222 COVID-19 vaccine. TCRdb's table, derived via immunoSEQ multiplex PCR, lists solely in-frame clones and lacks some. The sample has tens of thousands of clones, over 75% seen once; the top ten hold 8.5% to 12%. Sequences were derived from peripheral blood, sampled 28 days after the second AZD1222 dose. The source is an adult who received the AZD1222 COVID-19 vaccine. Both conserved end residues are trimmed from each CDR3. Fields, in order: J gene, V gene, CDR3 protein.

TRBJ1-2,TRBV28,ASWTVFGYT
TRBJ2-7,TRBV11-2,ASSLEQGSSYEQY
TRBJ2-5,TRBV5-4,ASSSKQGIQETQY
TRBJ2-1,TRBV19,ASKSLAGESEQF
TRBJ1-4,TRBV6-5,ASSYSNRGTNEKLF
TRBJ2-7,TRBV27,ASSLSRTDYEQY
TRBJ2-3,TRBV4-2,ASSQTTSGATTDTQY
TRBJ2-7,TRBV5-1,ASSNRPQGLDEQY
TRBJ2-3,TRBV11-2,ASSLGTGGSDTQY
TRBJ1-1,TRBV18,ASSPFKSLSTEAF
TRBJ1-2,TRBV30,ACPGPDREPYGYT
TRBJ2-3,TRBV28,ASSRPSGGVYTQY
TRBJ1-6,TRBV5-6,ASTSRQSDSPLH
TRBJ1-1,TRBV5-4,ASSPTGRGYTEAF
TRBJ2-4,TRBV5-4,ASSYGQKNIQY
TRBJ2-1,TRBV20-1,SASRLARYNEQF
TRBJ2-1,TRBV7-9,ASSIGLAGGHEQF
TRBJ1-2,TRBV10-3,AISGQGALSYGYT
TRBJ1-4,TRBV6-5,ASSWDRLREKLF
TRBJ2-3,TRBV5-8,ASSSEATGTDTQY
TRBJ1-5,TRBV7-9,ASSLERDQPQH
TRBJ2-5,TRBV7-9,ASSRDNFQETQY
TRBJ2-1,TRBV30,AWRLSRDRGPDNEQF
TRBJ1-4,TRBV6-1,ASSERQGEGVFEKLF
TRBJ1-5,TRBV2,ASSELSSNQPQH
TRBJ2-3,TRBV9,ASSDGLSTDTQY
TRBJ1-1,TRBV10-3,AIRTGGLNTEAF
TRBJ2-3,TRBV3-1/TRBV3-2,ASSQEGRRAGGNTQY
TRBJ2-1,TRBV3-1/TRBV3-2,ASSQDSTYNEQF
TRBJ2-7,TRBV12-3/TRBV12-4,ASRGPYHEQY
TRBJ1-6,TRBV6-5,ASTSGSYNSPLH
TRBJ2-7,TRBV18,ASSPVFASSDRGSYEQY
TRBJ1-1,TRBV6-5,ASSYGGLEAF
TRBJ1-4,TRBV2,AGARPPGTAF
TRBJ2-7,TRBV6-5,ASSTPSGGTYEQY
TRBJ1-3,TRBV18,ASSPTDFGNTIY
TRBJ1-1,TRBV5-6,ASSFNLLGTEAF
TRBJ2-7,TRBV14,ASSLRLAGLVGNYEQY
TRBJ2-2,TRBV24-1,ATSDPGTGTTGELF
TRBJ1-4,TRBV25-1,ASSDPGQGKKLF
TRBJ2-7,TRBV21-1,ASSGRDRPYEQY
TRBJ1-4,TRBV10-3,AISESQGATNEKLF
TRBJ2-1,TRBV11-3,ASSLEGSGGFGEQF
TRBJ1-4,TRBV5-1,ASSLIGQGLEKLF
TRBJ1-1,TRBV19,ASSIPGPEAF
TRBJ2-1,TRBV5-4,ASSTGVYNEQF
TRBJ1-6,TRBV7-9,ASSLDRDNSPLH
TRBJ2-7,TRBV4-1,ASSQETGAYEQY
TRBJ2-3,TRBV6-6,ASSYTGTDTQY
TRBJ2-3,TRBV9,ASSVGGQVIDTQY
TRBJ2-7,TRBV20-1,SASLGQLYEQY
TRBJ1-5,TRBV5-8,ASRPAFWYNQPQH